Shown below are 26 T cell receptor beta chains from a single sample sequenced in a study of blood T cell repertoires in COVID-19. The method was immunoSEQ multiplex PCR; TCRdb's version includes in-frame clones alone and lacks a portion of them. The table includes under 400,000 clones, 70% to 90% detected once. Input material: PBMCs or T cells enriched from blood (not recorded which). All receptors come from a woman aged 40 to 55 with acute COVID-19.

The V call is TRBV18, the J call TRBJ2-7, with D unresolved. The CDR3 runs to 14 residues. V lost 2 bases and J lost 0, with 8 bases in between. Germline lookup yields CDR1 KGHSH and CDR2 LQKENI. As DNA, the CDR3 is TGTGCCAGCTCACCAAACGAGAACTCCTACGAGCAGTACTTC. Translation: CASSPNENSYEQYF. Full variable domain (outside the CDR3, taken from reference TRBV18 and TRBJ2-7): NAGVMQNPRHLVRRRGQEARLRCSPMKGHSHVYWYRQLPEEGLKFMVYLQKENIIDESGMPKERFSAEFPKEGPSILRIQQVVRGDSAAYFCASSPNENSYEQYFGPGTRLTVT.

In this sample, this clone turned up once. The chain joins TRBV11-2 to TRBJ2-3, with D perhaps TRBD1 (6 bases). There are 14 residues in the CDR3. With 2 bases removed from V and 4 bases from J, the gap between germline ends came to 10 bases. Germline lookup yields CDR1 SGHAT and CDR2 FQNNGV. This CDR3 reads CASSLNRVADTQYF. The DNA for the CDR3 is TGTGCCAGCAGCTTAAACAGGGTAGCAGATACGCAGTATTTT.

CDR3 nucleotide sequence: TGTGCCAGCAGTTTCGGGGGTCTCGGCAATCAGCCCCAGCATTTT. As protein: CASSFGGLGNQPQHF. This chain joins TRBV6-5 and TRBJ1-5, with D possibly matching TRBD1 (5 bases). CDR1 MNHEY and CDR2 SVGAGI come from the germline V gene. With 4 bases removed from V and 2 bases from J, the gap between germline ends came to 12 bases. The CDR3 loop spans 15 amino acids.

CDR3 in DNA: TGTGCCAGCAGCTTACCATCTTTAGCGGGAGGGCCTACAGATACGCAGTATTTT. Translation: CASSLPSLAGGPTDTQYF. The J gene is TRBJ2-3, the V gene TRBV7-2, with 11 bases that match TRBD2. The length of the CDR3 is 18 residues. J lost 3 bases, V lost 2 bases, and 10 bases had no gene match. Germline loops: CDR1 SGHTA, CDR2 FQGNSA.

The rearrangement joins TRBV5-8 to TRBJ2-7, with TRBD2 as a possible D gene (6 bases). Germline lookup yields CDR1 SGHTS and CDR2 YDEGEE. The ends were cut back, 0 bases at V and 3 bases at J, with 16 bases in the middle. The CDR3 is 16 residues long. The CDR3 loop reads CASSLVVRTTNYEQYF. The CDR3 DNA is TGTGCCAGCAGCTTGGTTGTCAGGACTACCAACTACGAGCAGTACTTC.

The V gene is TRBV9, the J gene TRBJ2-1; the match to TRBD1 covers 10 bases. Germline V gene lookup returns CDR1 SGDLS and CDR2 YYNGEE. V gave up 2 bases and J gave up 5 bases; unmatched junction bases: 4. The CDR3 consists of 15 residues. CDR3: CASSVGQGLHNEQFF. CDR3 coding DNA: TGTGCCAGCAGCGTGGGACAGGGGCTACACAATGAGCAGTTCTTC.

Only a few counts were recorded for this clone. The genes are TRBV3-1 (or the pseudogene TRBV3-2) and TRBJ2-6; no definite D call. The V and J ends lost 4 bases and 2 bases respectively, with 12 bases between them. This CDR3 is 16 amino acids long. CDR1 and CDR2 from the germline V gene are LGHDT and YNNKEL (reference sequence). The CDR3 is CASSPIRSPGANVLTF. CDR3 nucleotides: TGTGCCAGCAGCCCTATAAGAAGCCCTGGGGCCAACGTCCTGACTTTC.

This clone was found once. This chain joins TRBV5-1 and TRBJ2-1; 8 bases align to TRBD2. The CDR3 has 18 amino acids. The J segment lost 1 base and the V segment lost 0 bases, leaving 9 bases of the junction unmatched. Germline V gene data show CDR1 as SGHRS and CDR2 as YFSETQ. Here the CDR3 DNA reads TGCGCCAGCAGCTTGGAATTGGCGGGAGGAAGGTCCTACAATGAGCAGTTCTTC. Amino acid sequence: CASSLELAGGRSYNEQFF.

The rearrangement joins TRBV28 to TRBJ2-4; TRBD2 matches 13 bases. The V gene end was trimmed by 5 bases and the J gene end by 2 bases; junction bases not matched to a gene: 9. This CDR3 is 18 amino acids long. CDR1 and CDR2 from the germline V gene are MDHEN and SYDVKM. CDR3: CASSVSRGTSGTKNIQYF. CDR3 in DNA: TGTGCCAGCAGTGTATCCCGTGGGACTAGCGGGACCAAAAACATTCAGTACTTC.

The chain is built from TRBV10-2 and TRBJ1-3, with TRBD1 as a possible D gene (6 bases). This CDR3 region has 14 residues. CDR1 and CDR2 (germline): WSHSY, SAAADI. V lost 8 bases and J 0 bases, leaving 11 bases between the germline ends. As DNA, the CDR3 is TGCGCCAGCCGTCCAGGGGACTCTGGAAACACCATATATTTT. This gives the protein CASRPGDSGNTIYF.

In DNA form, the CDR3 reads TGTGCCAGCAGTTACTCGTCTAGCACAGATACGCAGTATTTT. Protein sequence: CASSYSSSTDTQYF. The gene calls are TRBV6-2 or TRBV6-3 and TRBJ2-3; D uncertain. CDR1 MNHEY and CDR2 SVGEGT come from the germline V gene. Deletions cut 0 bases from V and 0 bases from J, with 4 bases between. This CDR3 is built from 14 residues.

This chain connects TRBV18 to TRBJ1-2; 7 bases align to TRBD1. The ends lost 0 bases at V and 3 bases at J; junction bases unmatched: 1. In germline, CDR1 is KGHSH, CDR2 LQKENI. The CDR3 loop spans 14 amino acids. The CDR3 loop reads CASSPPGGYYGYTF. The CDR3 DNA reads TGTGCCAGCTCACCACCAGGGGGCTACTATGGCTACACCTTC.

The rearrangement links TRBV9 to TRBJ2-3; TRBD1 might be the D (6 bases). Germline V gene data show CDR1 as SGDLS and CDR2 as YYNGEE. The CDR3 extends over 15 amino acids. V was cut by 0 bases and J by 4 bases, with 12 bases left in between. The CDR3 DNA follows: TGTGCCAGCAGCGTAGGGGACAACTGGGCAGATACGCAGTATTTT. Its protein is CASSVGDNWADTQYF. Together with reference TRBV9 and TRBJ2-3, the CDR3 gives the full variable domain: DSGVTQTPKHLITATGQRVTLRCSPRSGDLSVYWYQQSLDQGLQFLIQYYNGEERAKGNILERFSAQQFPDLHSELNLSSLELGDSALYFCASSVGDNWADTQYFGPGTRLTVL.

V is TRBV6-5 and J is TRBJ1-2; perhaps TRBD1 as D (5 bases). The V and J ends lost 2 bases and 3 bases respectively, with 7 bases between them. The CDR3 length is 13 residues. CDR1 MNHEY and CDR2 SVGAGI come from the germline V gene. This chain's CDR3 is CASSYDSYYGYTF. CDR3 bases: TGTGCCAGCAGTTACGACAGCTACTATGGCTACACCTTC.

This rearrangement joins TRBV7-3 to TRBJ2-1; 9 bases are shared with TRBD1. The CDR3 extends over 21 amino acids. After removal of 0 bases from V and 4 bases from J, the junction contained 19 bases not matched to a gene. The germline V gene has CDR1 SGHTA and CDR2 FQGTGA. The CDR3 reads CASSLTRRDRVKLQVYNEQFF. CDR3 in DNA: TGTGCCAGCAGCTTAACTAGGCGGGACAGGGTAAAATTACAGGTTTACAATGAGCAGTTCTTC.

The chain links TRBV7-8 to TRBJ1-2, with a tentative D call TRBD1 (5 bases). Germline values: CDR1 SGHVS, CDR2 FQNEAQ. CDR3 length: 15 residues. Trimming left V 5 bases short and J 2 bases short, with 15 bases between. The CDR3 here is CASSPGGGQNYGYTF. In nucleotides, the CDR3 is TGTGCCAGCAGCCCGGGGGGTGGGCAGAACTATGGCTACACCTTC.

The gene calls are TRBV7-9 and TRBJ1-1; D unresolved. Trimming cost V 4 bases and J 0 bases, with 9 bases left between them. The V gene's germline CDR1 is SEHNR and CDR2 FQNEAQ (reference sequence). The CDR3 is 14 residues long. The CDR3 DNA follows: TGTGCCAGCAGCTCATACACATTGAACACTGAAGCTTTCTTT. As protein: CASSSYTLNTEAFF.

V usage is TRBV2 and J usage is TRBJ1-5; 7 bases agree with TRBD1. V lost 6 bases and J lost 0; bases outside the gene matches: 2. The CDR3 runs 14 residues. Germline-derived CDR1 and CDR2 are SNHLY and FYNNEI. In DNA, the CDR3 is TGTGCCAGCAGACAGGGGAATAGCAATCAGCCCCAGCATTTT. Translating it yields CASRQGNSNQPQHF.

The gene calls are TRBV18 and TRBJ2-2, with D possibly matching TRBD1 (5 bases). CDR3 length: 17 amino acids. V gave up 3 bases and J gave up 0 bases, with 14 bases separating them. Germline assignment: CDR1 KGHSH and CDR2 LQKENI. The CDR3 reads CASSPLTQGTNTGELFF. The DNA of the CDR3 is TGTGCCAGCTCACCCCTTACCCAGGGCACGAACACCGGGGAGCTGTTTTTT.

The chain combines TRBV5-1 with TRBJ2-2; a possible D gene is TRBD2 (5 bases). The CDR3 runs to 15 residues. The V and J ends lost 0 bases and 7 bases respectively, with 13 bases between them. Germline assignment: CDR1 SGHRS and CDR2 YFSETQ. As DNA, the CDR3 is TGCGCCAGCAGCTTGGTGCCGGGGTCGGACGGGGAGCTGTTTTTT. It specifies CASSLVPGSDGELFF. Supplemented by reference TRBV5-1 and TRBJ2-2, the full variable domain reads KAGVTQTPRYLIKTRGQQVTLSCSPISGHRSVSWYQQTPGQGLQFLFEYFSETQRNKGNFPGRFSGRQFSNSRSEMNVSTLELGDSALYLCASSLVPGSDGELFFGEGSRLTVL.

The chain joins TRBV27 to TRBJ1-5; D gene uncertain. The CDR3 is 14 amino acids. V lost 2 bases to trimming and J lost 3 bases, with 8 bases between them. CDR1 is MNHEY, CDR2 SMNVEV, per germline (reference sequence). CDR3 sequence (DNA): TGTGCCAGCAGTTTAGGAGGGAACAATCAGCCCCAGCATTTT. Its protein product is CASSLGGNNQPQHF.

The rearrangement joins TRBV7-9 to TRBJ1-5; maybe TRBD1 (6 bases). The CDR3 is 16 residues long. Germline-derived CDR1 and CDR2 are SEHNR and FQNEAQ (reference sequence). Trimming removed 0 bases from V and 2 bases from J, with 11 bases in between. CDR3: CASSLAWGPGNQPQHF. For the CDR3, the DNA is TGTGCCAGCAGCTTAGCGTGGGGGCCTGGCAATCAGCCCCAGCATTTT.

This clone was observed a few times. The CDR3 bases are TGTGCCAGCAGCACCCCGAAGAGTAACACTGAAGCTTTCTTT. Protein sequence: CASSTPKSNTEAFF. This chain uses TRBV21-1 with TRBJ1-1. TRBV21-1 is annotated as a pseudogene. The CDR3 runs to 14 residues.

The chain uses TRBV18 and TRBJ1-2; no reliable D call. The germline gives CDR1 KGHSH, CDR2 LQKENI. The ends were cut back, 5 bases at V and 8 bases at J, with 12 bases in the middle. The CDR3 spans 12 residues. In DNA, the CDR3 is TGTGCCAGCTCAGGTGGCGCGGGGGGCTACACCTTC. Translated, it gives CASSGGAGGYTF. Based on the CDR3 plus reference TRBV18 and TRBJ1-2, the full variable domain is NAGVMQNPRHLVRRRGQEARLRCSPMKGHSHVYWYRQLPEEGLKFMVYLQKENIIDESGMPKERFSAEFPKEGPSILRIQQVVRGDSAAYFCASSGGAGGYTFGSGTRLTVV.

This clone was seen just once. The rearrangement joins TRBV27 to TRBJ2-2, with 8 bases lining up with TRBD1. Germline CDR1 MNHEY, CDR2 SMNVEV (reference sequence). J lost 4 bases, V lost 2 bases, and 12 bases had no gene match. The CDR3 runs 18 residues. In DNA, the CDR3 is TGTGCCAGCAGTTTAGGGTCAGGGGGCCACTTGACCACCGGGGAGCTGTTTTTT. Protein product: CASSLGSGGHLTTGELFF.

The rearrangement links TRBV14 to TRBJ1-1; D ambiguous. The germline V gene has CDR1 SGHDN and CDR2 FVKESK. Trimming took off 2 bases at V and 1 base at J, with 11 bases between the two ends. This CDR3 has 15 residues. CDR3 sequence: CASSQKRRENTEAFF. In DNA, the CDR3 is TGTGCCAGCAGCCAAAAGCGACGGGAGAACACTGAAGCTTTCTTT.